Each of the 17 T cell receptor beta chains below was sequenced from the same sample in a study of cytomegalovirus exposure and HLA in healthy donors. Both 60 Vbeta primers and 13 Jbeta primers went into the PCR. Only in-frame clones appear in the TCRdb table, and some are missing; sequencing was by immunoSEQ multiplex PCR. The sample consists of under 70,000 clones, over 70% of them appearing once. Sequencing input: PBMCs. These receptors were collected from a male donor in good health and CMV-seropositive.

V is TRBV5-4 and J is TRBJ2-2, with 8 bases aligning to TRBD2. Germline V gives CDR1 SGHNT, CDR2 YYREEE (reference sequence). Unmatched junction bases numbered 14, after V lost 6 bases and J lost 7 bases. The CDR3 sequence is 16 residues long. In nucleotides, the CDR3 is TGTGCCAGCACCTTACGACGAGCGGGGGTTGGCGGGGAGCTGTTTTTT. Translating gives CASTLRRAGVGGELFF.

This clone came up once. The V call is TRBV4-2, the J call TRBJ2-7; 9 bases are shared with TRBD2. CDR3 size: 16 residues. The junction had 6 bases not matched to a gene; V was cut back by 0 bases and J by 3 bases. Germline CDR1 LGHNA, CDR2 YNFKEQ. CDR3 residues: CASSQEASGDNYEQYF. The DNA for the CDR3 is TGTGCCAGCAGCCAAGAAGCTAGCGGGGACAACTACGAGCAGTACTTC.

The chain has TRBV5-4 and TRBJ1-2; 7 bases map to TRBD1. Germline-derived CDR1 and CDR2 are SGHNT and YYREEE (reference sequence). The CDR3 has 14 amino acids. With V trimmed by 7 bases and J by 7 bases, 13 bases remained unmatched. The CDR3, as DNA: TGTGCCAGCGCCGACGAAAGGGGGCTGTTTGGCTACACCTTC. Encoded protein: CASADERGLFGYTF.

The CDR3 sequence is CASSYSGPNYGYTF. CDR3 bases: TGTGCCAGCAGTTACTCGGGGCCGAACTATGGCTACACCTTC. The chain uses TRBV6-5 and TRBJ1-2; possibly TRBD1 for D (5 bases). Per the germline V gene, CDR1 is MNHEY and CDR2 is SVGAGI. CDR3 length: 14 residues. V was cut by 0 bases and J by 2 bases, with 7 bases left in between.

J is TRBJ2-6 and V is TRBV2; perhaps TRBD2 as D (6 bases). With 7 bases removed from V and 4 bases from J, the gap between germline ends came to 11 bases. Germline CDR1 SNHLY, CDR2 FYNNEI. CDR3 length: 14 amino acids. As DNA, the CDR3 is TGTGCCAGCACCGGAGGGCCCGGGGCCAACGTCCTGACTTTC. Its translation: CASTGGPGANVLTF. Full variable domain (remainder filled in from reference TRBV2 and TRBJ2-6): EPEVTQTPSHQVTQMGQEVILRCVPISNHLYFYWYRQILGQKVEFLVSFYNNEISEKSEIFDDQFSVERPDGSNFTLKIRSTKLEDSAMYFCASTGGPGANVLTFGAGSRLTVL.

This clone was counted between two and nine times. The genes are TRBV6-5 and TRBJ2-1; D ambiguous. CDR1 is MNHEY, CDR2 SVGAGI, per germline. The CDR3 sequence is 13 residues long. V was cut by 9 bases and J by 8 bases, with 17 bases left in between. The CDR3 region is CASHPTLIHEQFF. The CDR3 nucleotides read TGTGCCAGTCACCCTACGTTAATCCATGAGCAGTTCTTC.

V usage is TRBV27 and J usage is TRBJ2-5; 9 bases are shared with TRBD2. V shed 5 bases, J shed 6 bases, and the junction held 7 bases outside the gene matches. CDR1 is MNHEY, CDR2 SMNVEV, per germline (reference sequence). The CDR3 has 14 residues. CDR3: CASSAAGGLKTQYF. CDR3 DNA: TGTGCCAGCAGTGCAGCGGGGGGCTTGAAGACCCAGTACTTC.

The V and J genes are TRBV6-1 and TRBJ1-2; D is ambiguous. Deletions cut 4 bases from V and 4 bases from J, with 7 bases between. Germline loops: CDR1 MNHNS, CDR2 SASEGT. This CDR3 comprises 12 residues. The CDR3 DNA reads as TGTGCCAGCAGTGTCGGGTCCTATGGCTACACCTTC. Its protein product is CASSVGSYGYTF.

The chain recombines TRBV5-1 with TRBJ1-1; D is ambiguous. CDR3 length equals 16 residues. Germline V gene lookup returns CDR1 SGHRS and CDR2 YFSETQ. The V gene lost 0 bases and the J gene lost 1 base, with 13 bases spanning the gap. For the CDR3, the DNA is TGCGCCAGCAGCTTGGGCTCATCGATCAGGAACACTGAAGCTTTCTTT. Protein product: CASSLGSSIRNTEAFF.

The V call is TRBV2, the J call TRBJ1-2, with 9 bases that match TRBD1. CDR1 is SNHLY, CDR2 FYNNEI, per germline. This CDR3 comprises 17 residues. The junction had 12 bases not matched to a gene; V was cut back by 6 bases and J by 1 base. CDR3 sequence: CASSAPAGTGFNYGYTF. CDR3 sequence (DNA): TGTGCCAGCAGCGCCCCGGCCGGGACAGGGTTTAACTATGGCTACACCTTC.

The chain has TRBV4-1 and TRBJ2-5; 10 nucleotides agree with TRBD1. V lost 4 bases, J lost 2 bases, and 13 bases stayed unmatched. This CDR3 is built from 18 residues. From germline, CDR1 is MGHRA and CDR2 YSYEKL. The CDR3, as DNA: TGCGCCAGCAGCCTCAGATTATCGGGGACAGGGGCGCAAGAGACCCAGTACTTC. It translates to CASSLRLSGTGAQETQYF.

The genes are TRBV6-7 and TRBJ2-4; TRBD1 matches at 9 bases. TRBV6-7 is placed among ORFs of uncertain function. This CDR3 is 16 amino acids long. The V and J ends lost 6 bases and 2 bases, in that order; junction bases with no gene match: 8. CDR3 amino acids: CASSRSDRGTKNIQYF. The CDR3 region has the DNA TGTGCCAGCAGCCGGTCCGACAGGGGGACCAAAAACATTCAGTACTTC.

The J gene is TRBJ2-1, the V gene TRBV30, with D tentatively TRBD1 (6 bases). Germline V gives CDR1 GTSNPN, CDR2 SVGIG (reference sequence). V lost 3 bases and J 3 bases, leaving 18 bases between the germline ends. The CDR3 covers 16 residues. The CDR3 sequence is CAWSGQGRTFYNEQFF. CDR3 DNA: TGTGCCTGGAGCGGTCAGGGGCGAACTTTCTACAATGAGCAGTTCTTC.

The rearrangement links TRBV13 to TRBJ2-2; 8 bases line up with TRBD1. Germline V gene sequence: CDR1 PRHDT, CDR2 FYEKMQ (reference sequence). This CDR3 has 16 residues. Losses at the gene ends were 4 bases for V and 1 base for J; bases not matched to a gene: 5. The CDR3: CASSSTDRGNTGELFF. CDR3 DNA sequence: TGTGCCAGCAGCTCCACTGACAGGGGGAACACCGGGGAGCTGTTTTTT. The whole variable domain, filled in from reference TRBV13 and TRBJ2-2, reads AAGVIQSPRHLIKEKRETATLKCYPIPRHDTVYWYQQGPGQDPQFLISFYEKMQSDKGSIPDRFSAQQFSDYHSELNMSSLELGDSALYFCASSSTDRGNTGELFFGEGSRLTVL.

This clone was picked up a small number of times. The chain has TRBV7-3 and TRBJ2-1; 11 bases fit TRBD2. The V segment lost 1 base and the J segment 9 bases; nucleotides outside the gene matches: 8. The CDR3 sequence is 16 residues long. CDR1 is SGHTA and CDR2 is FQGTGA in the germline V gene. In nucleotides, the CDR3 is TGTGCCAGCAGCTTAAGGCCGTCGACTAGCGGGGTTGAGCAGTTCTTC. It yields the protein CASSLRPSTSGVEQFF.

The chain couples TRBV5-1 to TRBJ2-5; D possibly corresponds to TRBD1 (6 bases). The J call may be in error: the DNA end matches TRBJ2-7 better. CDR1 is SGHRS, CDR2 YFSETQ, per germline. The CDR3 is 14 residues long. This CDR3 reads CASSPQGLLYEQYF. The CDR3 DNA sequence: TGCGCCAGCAGCCCTCAGGGGCTTCTTTACGAGCAGTACTTC.

The rearrangement uses TRBV7-2 and TRBJ2-2, with 7 positions matching TRBD1. Unmatched junction bases numbered 13, after V lost 3 bases and J lost 6 bases. Germline V gene sequence: CDR1 SGHTA, CDR2 FQGNSA. This CDR3 has 17 amino acids. CDR3 loop: CASSLGPGRGPSGELFF. DNA for the CDR3: TGTGCCAGCAGCTTGGGCCCGGGAAGGGGGCCATCCGGGGAGCTGTTTTTT.